A single sample is the source of the 17 T cell receptor beta chains below, sequenced in a study of T cells in Graves' hyperthyroidism and ophthalmopathy. Researchers took RNA transcripts and amplified the TCR beta CDR3 regions from them. In the first-round RT-PCR of the TCR CDR3, the HTBI primer set was used. One entry per CDR3 protein, called by TCRdb with MiXCR from the multiplex PCR reads. The data contain approximately 590,000 distinct CDR3 sequences, roughly 50% of them singletons. Source material: peripheral blood or thyroid tissue (not recorded which). These TCRs come from a woman aged 18-35 years with Graves' hyperthyroidism.

This clonotype was counted many times. The chain employs TRBV10-3 and TRBJ1-1; D gene uncertain. The CDR3 covers 14 residues. V shed 6 bases and J shed 0 bases, with 11 bases lying between them. Germline CDR1 is ENHRY and CDR2 is SYGVKD. The CDR3 sequence is CAIRQTDLNTEAFF. CDR3 sequence (DNA): TGTGCCATCAGACAGACGGATTTGAACACTGAAGCTTTCTTT.

The chain recombines TRBV10-3 with TRBJ1-3; D perhaps matches TRBD1 (6 bases). Germline V gives CDR1 ENHRY, CDR2 SYGVKD. The CDR3 has 13 amino acids. Trimming removed 3 bases from V and 9 bases from J, with 12 bases in between. The CDR3 here is CAISDGDKSTIYF. The CDR3 region has the DNA TGTGCCATCAGTGATGGGGACAAGAGCACCATATATTTT.

This clonotype turned up a few times. This chain connects TRBV20-1 to TRBJ2-7; 12 nucleotides agree with TRBD2. CDR3 size: 15 residues. The J segment lost 4 bases and the V segment lost 5 bases, leaving 9 bases of the junction unmatched. Germline values: CDR1 DFQATT, CDR2 SNEGSKA (reference sequence). The CDR3 bases are TGCAGTGCTCAATCTGCAGGGACTAGCGGGTACGAGCAGTACTTC. It is translated as CSAQSAGTSGYEQYF.

This clonotype appeared once. The junction departs from the called germline gene at one end, perhaps through a read error. The chain couples TRBV10-3 to TRBJ2-2, with 11 bases that match TRBD2. The CDR3 totals 17 residues. Germline-derived CDR1 and CDR2 are ENHRY and SYGVKD. The CDR3 protein is CASSYSPGLADTGELFF. CDR3 bases: TGTGCCAGCAGTTACTCGCCGGGACTAGCGGACACCGGGGAGCTGTTTTTT.

The CDR3 here is CASSPGGSASYEQYF. CDR3 sequence (DNA): TGTGCCAGTAGTCCCGGGGGGTCTGCCTCCTACGAGCAGTACTTC. The chain has TRBV19 and TRBJ2-7; 7 nucleotides align to TRBD2. Losses at the gene ends were 5 bases for V and 0 bases for J; bases not matched to a gene: 7. CDR1 and CDR2 (germline): LNHDA, SQIVND (reference sequence). This CDR3 is built from 15 residues.

With regard to this clonotype: An end of the junction does not agree with germline; a read error may underlie this. The chain carries TRBV15 and TRBJ1-2, with D perhaps matching TRBD1 (6 bases). The length of the CDR3 is 13 residues. Germline V gene sequence: CDR1 LNHNV, CDR2 YYDKDF (reference sequence). CDR3 in amino acids: CVTSRGAGAGYTF. The CDR3 coding sequence is TGTGTCACCAGCAGAGGGGCAGGGGCTGGCTACACCTTC.

Only one count was recorded for this clonotype. Since a much larger clone is just one base distant, this may be a read error. J is TRBJ2-5 and V is TRBV11-2; maybe TRBD1 (6 bases). V was clipped by 4 bases and J by 5 bases, with 14 bases between them. CDR3 size: 14 residues. Germline CDR1 is SGHAT and CDR2 is FQNNGV. DNA of the CDR3: TGTGCCAGCAGCTACTGGGACACGGGTGAGACCCAGTACTTC. It codes for CASSYWDTGETQYF.

This clonotype appeared a single time. A read error is possible here, since a much larger clone lies one base away. CDR3: CASSTTGEDEQYF. The CDR3 coding sequence is TGTGCCAGCAGTACGACAGGGGAGGACGAGCAGTACTTC. This rearrangement joins TRBV6-5 to TRBJ2-7; 8 bases map to TRBD1. Trimming removed 5 bases from V and 5 bases from J; junction bases left unmatched: 5. The CDR3 extends over 13 amino acids. Per germline, CDR1 MNHEY and CDR2 SVGAGI.

The rearrangement uses TRBV7-2 and TRBJ2-7, with TRBD2 as a possible D gene (5 bases). The germline gives CDR1 SGHTA, CDR2 FQGNSA. This CDR3 comprises 13 residues. The V gene lost 8 bases and the J gene lost 4 bases, with 15 bases spanning the gap. CDR3 DNA sequence: TGTGCCAGCGGCTCCGGGAAGGTTTACGAGCAGTACTTC. It translates to CASGSGKVYEQYF.

This clonotype appeared a few times. V gene TRBV6-5 combines with J gene TRBJ2-7; tentative D call: TRBD2 (6 bases). Trimming removed 2 bases at V and 5 bases at J, with 7 bases between. CDR3 length: 12 amino acids. The germline V gene has CDR1 MNHEY and CDR2 SVGAGI. The CDR3 here is CASSYGEDEQYF. The CDR3 DNA is TGTGCCAGCAGTTACGGGGAGGACGAGCAGTACTTC.

The chain combines TRBV12-3 or TRBV12-4 with TRBJ1-6; no clear D. The CDR3 extends over 14 amino acids. V was shortened by 6 bases and J by 10 bases, with 16 bases between the two germline ends. Here the CDR3 DNA reads TGTGCCAGCAGAGCGAGGGCAGGAGCATCACCCCTCCACTTT. It specifies CASRARAGASPLHF.

The V gene is TRBV2, the J gene TRBJ2-7; unclear D gene. The germline CDR1 and CDR2 sequences are SNHLY and FYNNEI. The CDR3 is 13 residues long. V was trimmed by 4 bases and J by 4 bases, leaving 11 bases between them. CDR3: CASSVGLWYEQYF. The CDR3 region has the DNA TGTGCCAGCAGTGTAGGGTTGTGGTACGAGCAGTACTTC. The full variable domain, completed using reference TRBV2 and TRBJ2-7, is EPEVTQTPSHQVTQMGQEVILRCVPISNHLYFYWYRQILGQKVEFLVSFYNNEISEKSEIFDDQFSVERPDGSNFTLKIRSTKLEDSAMYFCASSVGLWYEQYFGPGTRLTVT.

This clonotype was seen repeatedly, ten times or more. The V call is TRBV2, the J call TRBJ1-2, with unresolved D. Germline CDR1 is SNHLY and CDR2 is FYNNEI. This CDR3 region has 13 residues. V shed 5 bases and J shed 3 bases, with 10 bases lying between them. This CDR3 is CASSLSSDYGYTF. In DNA, the CDR3 is TGTGCCAGCAGTTTATCGTCAGACTATGGCTACACCTTC.

This clonotype was counted many times. The V call is TRBV4-1, the J call TRBJ2-5; 7 bases are a match to TRBD2. The CDR3 consists of 12 residues. V dropped 1 base and J dropped 7; count of bases not matched to a gene: 0. Germline assignment: CDR1 MGHRA and CDR2 YSYEKL. The CDR3 protein is CASSQGGRTQYF. The CDR3 DNA is TGCGCCAGCAGCCAAGGCGGGAGGACCCAGTACTTC.

This clonotype has a handful of counts. J is TRBJ2-5 and V is TRBV7-2; weak D call: TRBD2 (5 bases). Deletions cut 5 bases from V and 5 bases from J, with 12 bases between. Germline lookup yields CDR1 SGHTA and CDR2 FQGNSA. This CDR3 comprises 13 residues. The CDR3 DNA sequence: TGTGCCAGCAGCCCCAACGGGAAGGAGACCCAGTACTTC. The encoded protein is CASSPNGKETQYF.

This clonotype was seen only a few times. The gene calls are TRBV24-1 and TRBJ1-1; a possible D gene is TRBD1 (5 bases). With 0 bases removed from V and 4 bases from J, the gap between germline ends came to 5 bases. There are 13 residues in the CDR3. In germline, CDR1 is KGHDR, CDR2 SFDVKD. The CDR3 bases are TGTGCCACCAGTGATTTGGGGGGCACTGAAGCTTTCTTT. This encodes CATSDLGGTEAFF.

About this clonotype: Germline and junction disagree at one end, which may indicate a read error. The CDR3 here is CVSSPTGLRTEAFF. Written as DNA, the CDR3 is TGTGTCAGCAGCCCCACGGGACTTCGCACTGAAGCTTTCTTT. This rearrangement joins TRBV7-9 to TRBJ1-1; perhaps TRBD1 as D (5 bases). CDR1 is SEHNR and CDR2 is FQNEAQ in the germline V gene (reference sequence). This CDR3 has 14 amino acids. The whole variable domain, remainder taken from reference TRBV7-9 and TRBJ1-1, is DTGVSQNPRHKITKRGQNVTFRCDPISEHNRLYWYRQTLGQGPEFLTYFQNEAQLEKSRLLSDRFSAERPKGSFSTLEIQRTEQGDSAMYLCVSSPTGLRTEAFFGQGTRLTVV.